The clone carrying this T cell receptor (beta chain) has more than one count but fewer than ten. Its specificity is unknown. The sample comes from a study of blood T cells in healthy people across ages. Background on the study: About one barcoded beta molecule was captured per two T cells (by template switching).

Germline CDR1 reads SGHRS; CDR2 reads YFSETQ. The CDR3 runs to 16 residues. Trimming removed 0 bases from V and 7 bases from J; junction bases left unmatched: 11. Total RNA, at least 5 micrograms per sample, was extracted from PBMCs. A second PCR of 7 to 11 cycles used a sample-barcoded 5' primer and a J-beta primer mix. Each cDNA molecule, via a template-switch adaptor with 12 random nucleotides, was tagged. One entry per CDR3 protein, called by TCRdb with MiXCR from the 5' RACE reads. This sample has more than 800,000 distinct CDR3 sequences; around 26% occur once, and the top ten carry 15% to 20%. General study results and limits: Researchers said unsorted PBMCs prevented a conclusive naive versus antigen-experienced comparison.

The chain recombines TRBV5-1 with TRBJ2-7; 9 bases are shared with TRBD2. The source is a woman of 80 years or more in good health. What was sequenced was blood. CDR3 nucleotide sequence: TGCGCCAGCAGCTTGGAGGCGGGGGGGCCTAGGAATGAGCAGTACTTC. Protein sequence: CASSLEAGGPRNEQYF.